A selection of T cell receptor beta chains follows, all from one sample in a study of CD8 T cells in ankylosing spondylitis. TCRdb re-called the 5' RACE reads with MiXCR, one entry per CDR3 protein. The sample has hundreds of thousands of distinct CDR3 sequences; about 12% are singletons. Specimen: blood, either unsorted or a sorted T cell fraction (not recorded which). The origin of the receptors is a male donor with ankylosing spondylitis. Each CDR3 is given with its conserved first and last residue. A D gene is named only where the DNA matches it firmly. Not all rows give a size; the values are once, few, many and, for expanded clones, a class.

length: 15; D: TRBD2; size: many; V: TRBV11-2; J: TRBJ2-4; CDR3: CASSLDGRAQNIQYF; DNA: TGTGCCAGCAGCTTAGACGGGAGGGCCCAAAACATTCAGTACTTC
length: 12; D: NA; size: few; V: TRBV4-2; J: TRBJ2-5; CDR3: CASSQDWETQYF; DNA: TGTGCCAGCAGCCAAGATTGGGAGACCCAGTACTTC
length: 17; D: NA; size: NA; V: TRBV11-2; J: TRBJ2-5; CDR3: CASSSHLRQGGAETQYF; DNA: TGTGCCAGCAGCTCACATCTAAGGCAGGGAGGCGCAGAGACCCAGTACTTC
length: 13; D: NA; size: many; V: TRBV10-3; J: TRBJ2-2; CDR3: CAITEGSPWELFF; DNA: TGTGCCATCACTGAGGGCAGCCCCTGGGAGCTGTTTTTT
length: 14; D: NA; size: NA; V: TRBV3-1; J: TRBJ1-4; CDR3: CASSQEGGNEKLFF; DNA: TGTGCCAGCAGCCAAGAGGGGGGCAATGAAAAACTGTTTTTT
length: 18; D: NA; size: many; V: TRBV5-1; J: TRBJ2-7; CDR3: CASSLQASGSSSSYEQYF; DNA: TGCGCCAGCAGCTTGCAGGCGTCGGGGTCCTCGAGCTCCTACGAGCAGTACTTC
length: 12; D: NA; size: many; V: TRBV5-1; J: TRBJ2-2; CDR3: CASSLFAGELFF; DNA: TGCGCCAGCAGCTTGTTTGCAGGGGAGCTGTTTTTT
length: 15; D: TRBD2; size: NA; V: TRBV7-6; J: TRBJ2-2; CDR3: CASSPGGGSTGELFF; DNA: TGTGCCAGCAGCCCGGGGGGGGGCAGCACCGGGGAGCTGTTTTTT
length: 15; D: NA; size: NA; V: TRBV5-1; J: TRBJ1-2; CDR3: CASSLQGQSSYGYTF; DNA: TGCGCCAGCAGCTTGCAAGGACAGTCCAGTTATGGCTACACCTTC
length: 13; D: NA; size: few; V: TRBV6-6; J: TRBJ2-1; CDR3: CASSYSEGSEQFF; DNA: TGTGCCAGCAGTTACTCCGAGGGCAGTGAGCAGTTCTTC
length: 18; D: TRBD2; size: NA; V: TRBV12-3/TRBV12-4; J: TRBJ2-2; CDR3: CASSLEREEYAGTGELFF; DNA: TGTGCCAGCAGTTTAGAGCGGGAGGAGTACGCGGGCACCGGGGAGCTGTTTTTT
length: 18; D: TRBD2; size: once; V: TRBV25-1; J: TRBJ2-1; CDR3: CASSDTSGSSSSYNEQFF; DNA: TGTGCCAGCAGTGATACTAGCGGGAGTTCCTCCTCCTACAATGAGCAGTTCTTC
length: 13; D: NA; size: NA; V: TRBV10-3; J: TRBJ2-7; CDR3: CAIKLDSQWEQYF; DNA: TGTGCCATCAAATTGGACAGCCAGTGGGAGCAGTACTTC
length: 13; D: TRBD1; size: many; V: TRBV20-1; J: TRBJ1-4; CDR3: CSAGQGANEKLFF; DNA: TGCAGTGCTGGACAGGGGGCTAATGAAAAACTGTTTTTT
length: 16; D: TRBD1; size: many; V: TRBV5-6; J: TRBJ2-2; CDR3: CASSLGDRANTGELFF; DNA: TGTGCCAGCAGCTTGGGCGACAGGGCGAACACCGGGGAGCTGTTTTTT
length: 16; D: NA; size: NA; V: TRBV24-1; J: TRBJ2-5; CDR3: CATGGRSGQKEETQYF; DNA: TGTGCCACGGGAGGTAGGTCGGGACAAAAGGAAGAGACCCAGTACTTC
length: 16; D: NA; size: many; V: TRBV20-1; J: TRBJ2-3; CDR3: CSARDIGSDGTDTQYF; DNA: TGCAGTGCTAGAGATATTGGGAGTGACGGCACAGATACGCAGTATTTT
length: 16; D: TRBD1; size: NA; V: TRBV6-1; J: TRBJ2-1; CDR3: CASSVRQGAVFHEQFF; DNA: TGTGCCAGCAGTGTAAGACAGGGAGCTGTATTCCATGAGCAGTTCTTC
length: 17; D: TRBD1; size: NA; V: TRBV10-3; J: TRBJ2-2; CDR3: CASNPRTGGGGTGELFF; DNA: TGTGCCTCCAACCCCCGGACAGGGGGAGGGGGGACCGGGGAGCTGTTTTTT
length: 14; D: NA; size: few; V: TRBV1; J: TRBJ2-5; CDR3: CTSSQDRAEETQYF; DNA: TGCACCAGCAGCCAAGACCGCGCGGAAGAGACCCAGTACTTC
length: 15; D: TRBD1; size: NA; V: TRBV6-1; J: TRBJ2-2; CDR3: CASSRDRARTGELFF; DNA: TGTGCCAGCAGTCGGGACAGGGCGAGGACCGGGGAGCTGTTTTTT
length: 16; D: TRBD2; size: few; V: TRBV5-1; J: TRBJ2-2; CDR3: CASSLLAGGRNGELFF; DNA: TGCGCCAGCAGCCTACTAGCGGGAGGGCGTAACGGGGAGCTGTTTTTT
length: 16; D: TRBD2; size: NA; V: TRBV7-2; J: TRBJ2-1; CDR3: CASSRSGASSYNEQFF; DNA: TGTGCCAGCAGTCGTAGCGGGGCTAGCTCCTACAATGAGCAGTTCTTC
length: 13; D: NA; size: few; V: TRBV12-3/TRBV12-4; J: TRBJ2-7; CDR3: CASTLGRAYEQYF; DNA: TGTGCCAGCACCCTGGGCAGGGCCTACGAGCAGTACTTC
length: 14; D: TRBD2; size: NA; V: TRBV3-1; J: TRBJ2-3; CDR3: CASSPGLASHTQYF; DNA: TGTGCCAGCAGCCCGGGACTAGCTTCTCATACGCAGTATTTT